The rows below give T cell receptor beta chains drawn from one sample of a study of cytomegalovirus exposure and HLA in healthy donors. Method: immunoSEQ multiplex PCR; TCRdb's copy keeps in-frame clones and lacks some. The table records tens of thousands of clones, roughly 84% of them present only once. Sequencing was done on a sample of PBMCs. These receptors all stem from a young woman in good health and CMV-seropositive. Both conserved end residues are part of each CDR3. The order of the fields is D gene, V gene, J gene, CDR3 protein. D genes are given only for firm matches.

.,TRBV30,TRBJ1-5,CAWSEGKTNQPQHF
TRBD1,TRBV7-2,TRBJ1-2,CASSQRQGVTYGYTF
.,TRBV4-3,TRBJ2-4,CASSPSQGTKNIQYF
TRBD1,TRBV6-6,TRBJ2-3,CASRDRGSDTQYF
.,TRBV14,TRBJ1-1,CASSQTPRRRGAAAEAFF
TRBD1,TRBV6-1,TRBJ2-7,CASTPLGQGAHEQYF
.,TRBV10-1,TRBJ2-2,CAIRGQGGELFF
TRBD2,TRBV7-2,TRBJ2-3,CASSRLAGGPADTQYF
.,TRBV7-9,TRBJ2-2,CASSFQGANTGELFF
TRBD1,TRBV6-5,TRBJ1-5,CASSYGQGGDQPQHF
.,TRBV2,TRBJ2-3,CASRLRSGGPRTDTQYF
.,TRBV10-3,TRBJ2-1,CAISESWGPTNEQFF
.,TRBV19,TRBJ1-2,CASAGVDGYTF
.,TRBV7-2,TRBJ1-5,CASSLERGNQPQHF
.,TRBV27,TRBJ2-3,CASSLGLGTSTTQYF
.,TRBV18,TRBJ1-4,CASSRAQSTNEKLFF
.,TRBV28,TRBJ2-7,CASSPFGSYEQYF
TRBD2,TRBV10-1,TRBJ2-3,CASSAGLEGPQYF
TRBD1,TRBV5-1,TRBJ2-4,CASSFRTGGFSKNIQYF
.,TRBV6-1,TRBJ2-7,CASSDVLSYEQYF
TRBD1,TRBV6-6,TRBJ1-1,CASSTDRGGTEAFF
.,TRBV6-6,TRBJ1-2,CASSSLADGYTF
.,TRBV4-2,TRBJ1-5,CASSQDPGNQPQHF
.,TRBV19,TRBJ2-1,CASSIDNSYNEQFF
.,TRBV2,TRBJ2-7,CASSRNRDLSEQYF
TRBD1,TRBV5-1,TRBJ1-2,CASSEGQGGYGYTF
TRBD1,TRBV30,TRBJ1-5,CAWSTGQGNQPQHF
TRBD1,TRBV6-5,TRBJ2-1,CASSAGTEYNEQFF